Reported below is one TCR beta chain. What it recognizes is unknown. The CDR3 is made up of 14 amino acids. The germline V gene has CDR1 MDHEN and CDR2 SYDVKM. Trimming left V 2 bases short and J 4 bases short, with 10 bases between. Amplification used 60 Vbeta primers and 13 Jbeta primers. The method was immunoSEQ multiplex PCR; TCRdb's version includes in-frame clones alone and lacks a portion of them. The table lists around 150,000 clones, roughly four fifths of them singletons. This record belongs to a study of cytomegalovirus exposure and HLA in healthy donors. Across the study: Earlier findings included 100 million to 130 million unique TCR beta sequences obtained from 150 million to 200 million T cells.

Overall study findings and caveats: One later analysis reportedly identified an Asian-associated ancestry cluster that showed fewer N-insertions than the approximately 700-donor mean.

This TCR came from a girl aged 2 to 10 in good health and CMV-seropositive. V usage is TRBV28 and J usage is TRBJ2-3; D gene ambiguous. The sequencing input was PBMCs. The CDR3 sequence is CASSLSARSDTQYF. CDR3 nucleotide sequence: TGTGCCAGCAGTTTAAGTGCTCGGTCAGATACGCAGTATTTT.